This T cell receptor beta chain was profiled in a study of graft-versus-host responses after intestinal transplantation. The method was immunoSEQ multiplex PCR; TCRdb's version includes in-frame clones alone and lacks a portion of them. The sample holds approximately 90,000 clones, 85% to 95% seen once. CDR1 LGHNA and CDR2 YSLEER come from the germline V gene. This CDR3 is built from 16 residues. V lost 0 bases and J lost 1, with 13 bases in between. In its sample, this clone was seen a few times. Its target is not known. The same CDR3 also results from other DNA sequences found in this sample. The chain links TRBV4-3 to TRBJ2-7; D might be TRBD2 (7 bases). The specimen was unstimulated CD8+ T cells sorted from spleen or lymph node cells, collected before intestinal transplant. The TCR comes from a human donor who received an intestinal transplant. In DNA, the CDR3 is TGCGCCAGCAGCCAAGAGTGGCGGGGGCTTTCCTACGAGCAGTACTTC. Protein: CASSQEWRGLSYEQYF.